Following are 3 T cell receptor beta chains from one sample sequenced in a study of T cell changes during pregnancy in multiple sclerosis. TCRdb's copy holds only in-frame clones and misses some; the assay was immunoSEQ multiplex PCR. The table lists 40,000 to 60,000 clones, roughly 90% of them singletons. Source: peripheral blood, taken in the first trimester of pregnancy. These receptors all come from a female donor in good health, enrolled as a control in a pregnancy study.

The genes are TRBV6-1 and TRBJ1-5, with D hard to call. The CDR3 has 12 residues. Deletions cut 1 base from V and 5 bases from J, with 3 bases between. CDR1 is MNHNS, CDR2 SASEGT, per germline. The CDR3 is CASSEVDQPQHF. DNA for the CDR3: TGTGCCAGCAGTGAAGTCGATCAGCCCCAGCATTTT.

The chain couples TRBV7-2 to TRBJ2-2; the D gene is possibly TRBD2 (5 bases). The CDR3 is made up of 14 amino acids. The V end lost 5 bases, the J end lost 2 bases, and 9 bases lay between the germline ends. CDR1 SGHTA and CDR2 FQGNSA come from the germline V gene. CDR3 nucleotides: TGTGCCAGCAGCCCGAGGACTAACACCGGGGAGCTGTTTTTT. This codes for CASSPRTNTGELFF.

The CDR3 region is CASSKARGGYEQYF. Here the CDR3 DNA reads TGTGCCAGCAGCAAAGCTAGAGGGGGCTACGAGCAGTACTTC. The V and J genes are TRBV21-1 and TRBJ2-7; no check of the table's D call, TRBD1, against the DNA was made. TRBV21-1 is given as a pseudogene. The CDR3 has 14 residues.